Below, 6 T cell receptor beta chains from the same sample are listed, as sequenced in a study of prognosis after radiotherapy for stage I lung cancer. Starting from genomic DNA, TCR beta CDR3 was amplified through two-round multiplex PCR. Amplification during the initial PCR round employed primers specific to each TRBV and TRBJ gene. Using its own MiXCR run on the multiplex PCR reads, TCRdb lists one record per CDR3 protein. Of approximately 26,000 distinct CDR3 sequences detected, roughly two fifths appear once; the ten largest clones hold around a fifth. The material was PBMCs, obtained before or after stereotactic body radiation therapy (not recorded which). These receptors were taken from a donor over 45 with non-small cell lung cancer.

The V call is TRBV20-1, the J call TRBJ2-1, with TRBD2 matching 10 bases. The CDR3 consists of 14 residues. CDR1 is DFQATT and CDR2 is SNEGSKA in the germline V gene (reference sequence). Trimming removed 3 bases from V and 7 bases from J; junction bases left unmatched: 6. The DNA for the CDR3 is TGCAGTGCTAGTCTAGCGGGAGTGGGGAATGAGCAGTTCTTC. Translating it yields CSASLAGVGNEQFF.

The chain is built from TRBV5-1 and TRBJ2-7, with TRBD1 matching 9 bases. J gave up 3 bases and V 4 bases, and 5 bases lay outside the gene matches. This CDR3 has 14 amino acids. Germline V gene data show CDR1 as SGHRS and CDR2 as YFSETQ. This CDR3 is CASSRTGVLYEQYF. For the CDR3, the DNA is TGCGCCAGCAGCAGGACAGGGGTACTCTACGAGCAGTACTTC. The full variable domain, in which reference TRBV5-1 and TRBJ2-7 provide the parts outside the CDR3, is KAGVTQTPRYLIKTRGQQVTLSCSPISGHRSVSWYQQTPGQGLQFLFEYFSETQRNKGNFPGRFSGRQFSNSRSEMNVSTLELGDSALYLCASSRTGVLYEQYFGPGTRLTVT.

Concerning this clonotype itself: A far larger clone is only one base removed, so a read error is likely. The chain employs TRBV6-1 and TRBJ2-7; 12 bases match TRBD2. Germline CDR1 is MNHNS and CDR2 is SASEGT. The CDR3 has 16 residues. V lost 7 bases, J lost 7 bases, and 14 bases stayed unmatched. In DNA, the CDR3 is TGTGCCAGCATTTACACAACTAGCGGGGGGATTGGGGAGCAGTACTTC. This encodes CASIYTTSGGIGEQYF.

On this clonotype: The junction departs from the called germline gene at one end, perhaps through a read error. The rearrangement joins TRBV6-2 or TRBV6-3 to TRBJ2-2; TRBD2 agrees at 9 bases. CDR1 and CDR2 from the germline V gene are MNHEY and SVGEGT. The CDR3 loop spans 17 amino acids. CDR3 sequence: CASSRTCSGSDTWELFF. The CDR3 nucleotides are TGTGCCAGCAGTCGGACTTGTAGCGGGAGTGACACCTGGGAGCTGTTTTTT.

The gene calls are TRBV29-1 and TRBJ2-1, with TRBD2 as a possible D gene (5 bases). Germline CDR1 and CDR2: SQVTM and ANQGSEA. V gave up 5 bases and J gave up 3 bases, with 20 bases separating them. CDR3 length: 16 residues. Written as DNA, the CDR3 is TGCAGCGTTTGCCCCCGAAGTAGCGTGATCTACAATGAGCAGTTCTTC. This translates into CSVCPRSSVIYNEQFF.

This clonotype has only one observation. This chain joins TRBV6-4 and TRBJ1-5, with unresolved D. CDR1 and CDR2 from the germline V gene are MRHNA and SNTAGT. The CDR3 is 16 residues long. Trimming took off 8 bases at V and 1 base at J, with 18 bases between the two ends. CDR3 amino acids: CASAGRIHISNQPQHF. In DNA, the CDR3 is TGTGCCAGCGCCGGGCGTATCCATATAAGCAATCAGCCCCAGCATTTT.